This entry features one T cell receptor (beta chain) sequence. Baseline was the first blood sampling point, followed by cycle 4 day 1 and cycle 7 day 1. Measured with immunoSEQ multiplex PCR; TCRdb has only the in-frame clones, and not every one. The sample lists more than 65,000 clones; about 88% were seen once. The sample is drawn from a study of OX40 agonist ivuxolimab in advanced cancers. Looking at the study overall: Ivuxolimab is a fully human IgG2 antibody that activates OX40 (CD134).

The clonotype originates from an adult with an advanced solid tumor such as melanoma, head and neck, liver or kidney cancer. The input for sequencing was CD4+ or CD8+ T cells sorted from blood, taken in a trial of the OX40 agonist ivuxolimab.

The CDR3 region has the DNA TGTGCCAGCAGCCCACCCCCAGGTTACTATGGCTACACCTTC. Translation: CASSPPPGYYGYTF. The gene calls are TRBV27 and TRBJ1-2, with unresolved D. In germline, CDR1 is MNHEY, CDR2 SMNVEV (reference sequence). The CDR3 is 14 amino acids. The V and J ends lost 6 bases and 3 bases respectively, with 14 bases between them.